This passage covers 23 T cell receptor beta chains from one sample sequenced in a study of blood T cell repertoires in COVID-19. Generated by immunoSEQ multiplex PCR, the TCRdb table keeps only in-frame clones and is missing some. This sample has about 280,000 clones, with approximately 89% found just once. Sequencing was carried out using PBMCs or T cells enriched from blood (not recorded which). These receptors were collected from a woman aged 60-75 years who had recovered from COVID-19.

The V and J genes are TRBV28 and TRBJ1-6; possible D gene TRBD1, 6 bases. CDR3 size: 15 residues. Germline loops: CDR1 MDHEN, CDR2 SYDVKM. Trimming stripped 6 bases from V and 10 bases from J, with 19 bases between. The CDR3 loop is CASSPGGRELSPLHF. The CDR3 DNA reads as TGTGCCAGCAGCCCGGGGGGCAGGGAGTTGTCACCCCTCCACTTT.

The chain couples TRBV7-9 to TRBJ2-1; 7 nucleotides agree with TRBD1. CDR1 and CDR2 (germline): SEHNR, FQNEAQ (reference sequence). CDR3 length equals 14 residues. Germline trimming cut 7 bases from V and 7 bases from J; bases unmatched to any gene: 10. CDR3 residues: CASILTGDGNEQFF. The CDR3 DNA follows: TGTGCCAGCATTCTAACAGGGGACGGGAATGAGCAGTTCTTC.

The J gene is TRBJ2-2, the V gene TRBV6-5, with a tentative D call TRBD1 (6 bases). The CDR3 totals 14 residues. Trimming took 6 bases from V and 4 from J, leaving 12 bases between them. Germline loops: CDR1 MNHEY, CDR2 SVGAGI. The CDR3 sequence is CASRRQVRTGELFF. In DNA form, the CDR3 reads TGTGCCAGCAGGCGACAGGTGCGCACCGGGGAGCTGTTTTTT.

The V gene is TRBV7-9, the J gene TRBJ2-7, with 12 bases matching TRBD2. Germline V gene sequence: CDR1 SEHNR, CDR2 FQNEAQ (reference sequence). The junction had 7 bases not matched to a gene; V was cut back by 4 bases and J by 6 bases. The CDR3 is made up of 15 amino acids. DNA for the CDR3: TGTGCCAGCAGCTCGACAGGACTAGCGGGGCCCGAGCAGTACTTC. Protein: CASSSTGLAGPEQYF. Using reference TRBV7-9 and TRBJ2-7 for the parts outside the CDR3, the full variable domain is DTGVSQNPRHKITKRGQNVTFRCDPISEHNRLYWYRQTLGQGPEFLTYFQNEAQLEKSRLLSDRFSAERPKGSFSTLEIQRTEQGDSAMYLCASSSTGLAGPEQYFGPGTRLTVT.

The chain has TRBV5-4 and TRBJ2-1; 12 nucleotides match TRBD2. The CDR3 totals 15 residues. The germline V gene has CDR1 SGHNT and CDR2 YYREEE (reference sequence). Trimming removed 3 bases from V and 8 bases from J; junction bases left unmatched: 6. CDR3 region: CASSSTSGSSDEQFF. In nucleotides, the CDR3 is TGTGCCAGCAGCTCGACTAGCGGGAGCTCCGATGAGCAGTTCTTC. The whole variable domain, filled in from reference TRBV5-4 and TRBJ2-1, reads ETGVTQSPTHLIKTRGQQVTLRCSSQSGHNTVSWYQQALGQGPQFIFQYYREEENGRGNFPPRFSGLQFPNYSSELNVNALELDDSALYLCASSSTSGSSDEQFFGPGTRLTVL.

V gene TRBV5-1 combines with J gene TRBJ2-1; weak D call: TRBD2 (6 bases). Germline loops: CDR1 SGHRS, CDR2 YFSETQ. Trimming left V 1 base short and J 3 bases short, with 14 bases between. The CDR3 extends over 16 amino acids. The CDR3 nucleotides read TGCGCCAGCAGCTTGATAGTGGCGGGGATCTACAATGAGCAGTTCTTC. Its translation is CASSLIVAGIYNEQFF.

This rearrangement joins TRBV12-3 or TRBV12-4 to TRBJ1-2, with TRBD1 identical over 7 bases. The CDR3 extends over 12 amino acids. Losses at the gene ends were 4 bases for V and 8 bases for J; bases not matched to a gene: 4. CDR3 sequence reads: CASSSQGEGYTF. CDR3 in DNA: TGTGCCAGCAGTTCCCAGGGGGAAGGCTACACCTTC.

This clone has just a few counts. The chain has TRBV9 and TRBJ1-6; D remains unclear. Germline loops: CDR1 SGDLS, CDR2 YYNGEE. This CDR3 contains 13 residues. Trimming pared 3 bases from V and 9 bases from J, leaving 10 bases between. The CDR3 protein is CASSAGHGSPLHF. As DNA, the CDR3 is TGTGCCAGCAGCGCAGGCCACGGTTCACCCCTCCACTTT.

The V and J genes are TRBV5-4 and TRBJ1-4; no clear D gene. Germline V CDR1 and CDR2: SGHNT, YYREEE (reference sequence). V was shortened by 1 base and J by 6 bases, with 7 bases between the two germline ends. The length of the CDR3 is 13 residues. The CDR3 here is CASSLTSDEKLFF. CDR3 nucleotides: TGTGCCAGCAGCTTGACGTCAGATGAAAAACTGTTTTTT. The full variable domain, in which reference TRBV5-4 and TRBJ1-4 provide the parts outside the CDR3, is ETGVTQSPTHLIKTRGQQVTLRCSSQSGHNTVSWYQQALGQGPQFIFQYYREEENGRGNFPPRFSGLQFPNYSSELNVNALELDDSALYLCASSLTSDEKLFFGSGTQLSVL.

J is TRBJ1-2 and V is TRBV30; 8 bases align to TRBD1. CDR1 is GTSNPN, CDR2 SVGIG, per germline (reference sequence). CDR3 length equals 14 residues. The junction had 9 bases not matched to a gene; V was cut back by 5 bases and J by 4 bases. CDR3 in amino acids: CAWGTGQEFYGYTF. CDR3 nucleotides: TGTGCCTGGGGCACGGGACAGGAATTCTATGGCTACACCTTC.

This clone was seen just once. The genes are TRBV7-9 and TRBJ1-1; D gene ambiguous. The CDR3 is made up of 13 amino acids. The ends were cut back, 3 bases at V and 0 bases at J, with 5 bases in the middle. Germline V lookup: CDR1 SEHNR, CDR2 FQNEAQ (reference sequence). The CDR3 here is CASSLTLNTEAFF. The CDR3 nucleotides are TGTGCCAGCAGCTTGACATTGAACACTGAAGCTTTCTTT.

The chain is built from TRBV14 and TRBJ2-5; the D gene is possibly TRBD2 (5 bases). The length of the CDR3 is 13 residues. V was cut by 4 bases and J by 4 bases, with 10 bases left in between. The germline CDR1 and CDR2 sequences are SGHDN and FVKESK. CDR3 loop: CASSRGVSETQYF. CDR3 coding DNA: TGTGCCAGCAGCCGGGGAGTATCAGAGACCCAGTACTTC. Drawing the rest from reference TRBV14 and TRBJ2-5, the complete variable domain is EAGVTQFPSHSVIEKGQTVTLRCDPISGHDNLYWYRRVMGKEIKFLLHFVKESKQDESGMPNNRFLAERTGGTYSTLKVQPAELEDSGVYFCASSRGVSETQYFGPGTRLLVL.

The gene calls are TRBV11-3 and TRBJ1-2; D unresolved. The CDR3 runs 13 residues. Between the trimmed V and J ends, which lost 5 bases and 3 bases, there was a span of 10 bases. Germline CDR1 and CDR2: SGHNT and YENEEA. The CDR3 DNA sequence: TGTGCCAGCAGCCCCTGGGCTGACTATGGCTACACCTTC. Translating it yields CASSPWADYGYTF. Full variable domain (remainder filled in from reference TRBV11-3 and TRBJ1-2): EAGVVQSPRYKIIEKKQPVAFWCNPISGHNTLYWYLQNLGQGPELLIRYENEEAVDDSQLPKDRFSAERLKGVDSTLKIQPAELGDSAVYLCASSPWADYGYTFGSGTRLTVV.

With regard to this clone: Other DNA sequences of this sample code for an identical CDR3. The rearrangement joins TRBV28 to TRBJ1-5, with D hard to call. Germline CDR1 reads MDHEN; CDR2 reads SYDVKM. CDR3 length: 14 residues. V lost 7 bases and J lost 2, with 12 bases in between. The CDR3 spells CASTSPGGNQPQHF. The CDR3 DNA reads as TGTGCCAGCACCTCTCCCGGGGGCAATCAGCCCCAGCATTTT.

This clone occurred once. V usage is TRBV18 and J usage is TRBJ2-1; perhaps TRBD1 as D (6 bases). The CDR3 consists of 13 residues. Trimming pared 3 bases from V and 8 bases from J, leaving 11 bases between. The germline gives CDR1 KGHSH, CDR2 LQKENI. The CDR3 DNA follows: TGTGCCAGCTCACCCACAGGGATCGATGAGCAGTTCTTC. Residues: CASSPTGIDEQFF. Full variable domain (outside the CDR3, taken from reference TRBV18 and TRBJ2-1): NAGVMQNPRHLVRRRGQEARLRCSPMKGHSHVYWYRQLPEEGLKFMVYLQKENIIDESGMPKERFSAEFPKEGPSILRIQQVVRGDSAAYFCASSPTGIDEQFFGPGTRLTVL.

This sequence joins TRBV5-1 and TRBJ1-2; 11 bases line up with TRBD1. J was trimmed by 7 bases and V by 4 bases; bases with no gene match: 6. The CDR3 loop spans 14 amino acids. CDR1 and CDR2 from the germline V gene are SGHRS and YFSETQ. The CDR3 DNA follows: TGCGCCAGCAGCCCCGGACAGGGGGCAGTTGGCTACACCTTC. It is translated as CASSPGQGAVGYTF.

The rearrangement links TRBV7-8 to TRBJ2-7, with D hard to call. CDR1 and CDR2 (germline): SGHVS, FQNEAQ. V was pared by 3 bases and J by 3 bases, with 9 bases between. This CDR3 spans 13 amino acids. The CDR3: CASSLFSNYEQYF. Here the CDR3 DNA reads TGTGCCAGCAGCTTGTTTAGCAACTACGAGCAGTACTTC. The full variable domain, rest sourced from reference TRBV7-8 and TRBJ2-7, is GAGVSQSPRYKVAKRGQDVALRCDPISGHVSLFWYQQALGQGPEFLTYFQNEAQLDKSGLPSDRFFAERPEGSVSTLKIQRTQQEDSAVYLCASSLFSNYEQYFGPGTRLTVT.

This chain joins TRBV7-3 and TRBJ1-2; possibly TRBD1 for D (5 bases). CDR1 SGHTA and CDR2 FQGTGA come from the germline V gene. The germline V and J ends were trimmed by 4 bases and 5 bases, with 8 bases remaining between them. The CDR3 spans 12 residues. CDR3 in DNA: TGTGCCAGCAGCTACGACAGTTATGGCTACACCTTC. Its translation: CASSYDSYGYTF.

CDR3 protein: CASSDRGNTEAFF. The CDR3 DNA is TGTGCCAGCAGCGACAGGGGAAACACTGAAGCTTTCTTT. The V call is TRBV11-2, the J call TRBJ1-1; 8 bases map to TRBD1. Germline V gives CDR1 SGHAT, CDR2 FQNNGV. The CDR3 is made up of 13 amino acids. After removal of 5 bases from V and 2 bases from J, the junction contained 1 base not matched to a gene.

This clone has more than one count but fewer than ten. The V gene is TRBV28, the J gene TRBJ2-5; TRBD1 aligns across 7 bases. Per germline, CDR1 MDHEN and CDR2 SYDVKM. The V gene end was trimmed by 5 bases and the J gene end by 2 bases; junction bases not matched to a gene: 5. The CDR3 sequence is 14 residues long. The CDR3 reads CASSVTDRQETQYF. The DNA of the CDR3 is TGTGCCAGCAGTGTTACGGACAGGCAAGAGACCCAGTACTTC. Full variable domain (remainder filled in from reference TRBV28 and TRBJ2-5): DVKVTQSSRYLVKRTGEKVFLECVQDMDHENMFWYRQDPGLGLRLIYFSYDVKMKEKGDIPEGYSVSREKKERFSLILESASTNQTSMYLCASSVTDRQETQYFGPGTRLLVL.

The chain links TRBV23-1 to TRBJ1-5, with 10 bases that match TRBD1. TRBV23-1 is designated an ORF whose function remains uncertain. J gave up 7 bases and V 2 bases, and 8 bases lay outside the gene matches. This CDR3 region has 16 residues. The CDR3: CASSQHWTGGKQPQHF. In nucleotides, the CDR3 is TGCGCCAGCAGTCAACATTGGACAGGGGGAAAACAGCCCCAGCATTTT.

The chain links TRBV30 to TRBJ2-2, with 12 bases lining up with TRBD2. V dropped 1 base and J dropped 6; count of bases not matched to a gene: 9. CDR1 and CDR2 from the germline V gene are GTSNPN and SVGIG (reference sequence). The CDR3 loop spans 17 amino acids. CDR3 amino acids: CAWSEAGLAGLAGELFF. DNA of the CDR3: TGTGCCTGGAGTGAGGCCGGACTAGCGGGACTTGCCGGGGAGCTGTTTTTT.

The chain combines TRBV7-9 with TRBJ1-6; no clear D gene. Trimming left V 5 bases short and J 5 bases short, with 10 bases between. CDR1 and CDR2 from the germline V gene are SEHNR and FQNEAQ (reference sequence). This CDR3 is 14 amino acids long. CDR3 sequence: CASSGSGDNSPLHF. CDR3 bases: TGTGCCAGCAGCGGATCGGGTGATAATTCACCCCTCCACTTT.